One sample yielded the 20 T cell receptor beta chains listed below, sequenced in a study of human T cells and chemical hapten exposure. The sample's time point: patch test 1, 2 weeks after DPC sensitization. Stated treatment: therapeutic diphenylcyclopropenone sensitization with weekly scalp DPC. TCRdb reanalysed the RACE reads using MiXCR and keeps one entry per CDR3 protein. The data show some 190,000 distinct CDR3 sequences, about a fifth seen once. This sample comprised whole blood, obtained in connection with sensitization to the hapten diphenylcyclopropenone (DPC). The receptors were gathered from a woman between 50 and 59 years old with alopecia areata. Some clones in this sample may be carry-over from other donors' samples.

This clonotype has only a few counts. The V call is TRBV9, the J call TRBJ2-7; D possibly corresponds to TRBD2 (5 bases). Germline V gene lookup returns CDR1 SGDLS and CDR2 YYNGEE. Between the trimmed V and J ends, which lost 2 bases and 5 bases, there was a span of 8 bases. The CDR3 covers 12 residues. For the CDR3, the DNA is TGTGCCAGCAGCGTGGCCGGGGACGAGCAGTACTTC. Translation: CASSVAGDEQYF.

The chain recombines TRBV6-6 with TRBJ1-2, with D hard to call. Germline V CDR1 and CDR2: MNHNY, SVGAGI (reference sequence). The V and J ends lost 8 bases and 8 bases respectively, with 15 bases between them. The CDR3 has 12 amino acids. CDR3 region: CASGGYIGGYTF. Written as DNA, the CDR3 is TGTGCCAGCGGCGGCTACATCGGCGGCTACACCTTC.

This clonotype occurred a few times. The V gene is TRBV5-1, the J gene TRBJ2-3, with unresolved D. V was pared by 3 bases and J by 5 bases, with 7 bases between. Germline CDR1 reads SGHRS; CDR2 reads YFSETQ. The CDR3 spans 12 residues. CDR3 DNA sequence: TGCGCCAGCAGCTCGATGGTAGATACGCAGTATTTT. Amino acids: CASSSMVDTQYF.

This clonotype appeared a few times. The genes are TRBV20-1 and TRBJ2-7; 8 bases are shared with TRBD1. The V segment lost 0 bases and the J segment 3 bases; nucleotides outside the gene matches: 10. In germline, CDR1 is DFQATT, CDR2 SNEGSKA (reference sequence). The CDR3 runs to 16 residues. The CDR3 bases are TGCAGTGCTAGAGAGTTGAGCTGGACAGGGTACTACGAGCAGTACTTC. Translated: CSARELSWTGYYEQYF.

This clonotype was counted a few times. The chain couples TRBV5-1 to TRBJ2-7; D is perhaps TRBD1 (5 bases). V shed 3 bases and J shed 5 bases, with 21 bases lying between them. The CDR3 consists of 16 residues. The germline V gene has CDR1 SGHRS and CDR2 YFSETQ. The CDR3 sequence: CASSYTGNSLPDEQYF. DNA for the CDR3: TGCGCCAGCAGCTATACAGGTAACTCCTTACCCGACGAGCAGTACTTC.

The chain combines TRBV12-3 or TRBV12-4 with TRBJ1-5, with D possibly being TRBD1 (6 bases). The V end was cut by 8 bases, the J end by 4 bases, with 24 bases between. The CDR3 runs to 17 residues. CDR3 nucleotides: TGTGCCAGCGGGGCTGGGGGCAGATGGATAAGGAATCAGCCCCAGCATTTT. Translating gives CASGAGGRWIRNQPQHF.

V gene TRBV12-3 or TRBV12-4 combines with J gene TRBJ1-3; D is unclear. Trimming removed 7 bases from V and 9 bases from J, with 10 bases in between. There are 11 residues in the CDR3. The CDR3 spells CASKITRTIYF. In DNA, the CDR3 is TGTGCCAGCAAGATTACGCGCACCATATATTTT.

This sequence joins TRBV6-5 and TRBJ2-7; the D gene is possibly TRBD2 (5 bases). Trimming removed 10 bases from V and 2 bases from J, with 15 bases in between. The germline gives CDR1 MNHEY, CDR2 SVGAGI. This CDR3 has 13 residues. The CDR3 is CAILLRGTYEQYF. The CDR3 region has the DNA TGTGCCATCTTACTCCGGGGTACCTACGAGCAGTACTTC.

V usage is TRBV24-1 and J usage is TRBJ1-5, with 7 nucleotides matching TRBD1. The germline V gene encodes CDR1 KGHDR and CDR2 SFDVKD. The CDR3 has 12 amino acids. The V segment lost 9 bases and the J segment 6 bases; nucleotides outside the gene matches: 4. The CDR3 nucleotides are TGTGCCACCGGGGCAGGGGGTCAGCCCCAGCATTTT. Its translation is CATGAGGQPQHF.

There are a few counts of this clonotype. The chain combines TRBV2 with TRBJ1-5; D is unclear. CDR1 and CDR2 from the germline V gene are SNHLY and FYNNEI. V lost 0 bases to trimming and J lost 4 bases, with 7 bases between them. CDR3 length: 14 amino acids. DNA of the CDR3: TGTGCCAGCAGTGAAGCAGGAGGAAATCAGCCCCAGCATTTT. Residues: CASSEAGGNQPQHF.

The table lists this clonotype with a few counts. The chain joins TRBV7-9 to TRBJ1-2, with D perhaps TRBD1 (6 bases). Trimming shortened V by 3 bases and J by 7 bases, and 15 bases separated the two germline ends. Germline values: CDR1 SEHNR, CDR2 FQNEAQ (reference sequence). This CDR3 is built from 14 residues. This CDR3 reads CASSFGGGAAGYTF. CDR3 coding DNA: TGTGCCAGCAGCTTCGGAGGGGGGGCAGCTGGCTACACCTTC. The complete variable domain, with remaining parts taken from reference TRBV7-9 and TRBJ1-2, reads DTGVSQNPRHKITKRGQNVTFRCDPISEHNRLYWYRQTLGQGPEFLTYFQNEAQLEKSRLLSDRFSAERPKGSFSTLEIQRTEQGDSAMYLCASSFGGGAAGYTFGSGTRLTVV.

The gene calls are TRBV6-5 and TRBJ2-3; 7 bases line up with TRBD2. J gave up 3 bases and V 6 bases, and 6 bases lay outside the gene matches. The CDR3 runs to 14 residues. Germline V gives CDR1 MNHEY, CDR2 SVGAGI. The DNA for the CDR3 is TGTGCCAGCAGCCTCGGACTAGAGACAGATACGCAGTATTTT. Translation gives CASSLGLETDTQYF.

The table lists this clonotype with a few counts. This chain's CDR3 is CASSYEVASAFF. The CDR3 DNA sequence: TGTGCCAGCAGCTACGAGGTTGCCTCAGCTTTCTTT. This chain connects TRBV7-9 to TRBJ1-1; D gene unclear. Germline CDR1 SEHNR, CDR2 FQNEAQ (reference sequence). Trimming cost V 4 bases and J 10 bases, with 13 bases left between them. The CDR3 is 12 amino acids.

This clonotype appeared a few times. CDR3 sequence reads: CATAQGANEKLFF. CDR3 bases: TGTGCCACGGCGCAGGGAGCTAATGAAAAACTGTTTTTT. V is TRBV10-3 and J is TRBJ1-4; D perhaps matches TRBD1 (5 bases). V was shortened by 10 bases and J by 3 bases, with 12 bases between the two germline ends. The CDR3 covers 13 residues. Germline CDR1 ENHRY, CDR2 SYGVKD.

This clonotype has just a few counts. CDR3 coding DNA: TGTGCCAGCAGTTACACAACTAATGAAAAACTGTTTTTT. Its protein product is CASSYTTNEKLFF. This sequence joins TRBV6-5 and TRBJ1-4; D gene ambiguous. V lost 2 bases, J lost 0 bases, and 1 base lay in between. The CDR3 spans 13 residues. Germline V gene lookup returns CDR1 MNHEY and CDR2 SVGAGI.

There are a few counts of this clonotype. The chain uses TRBV6-1 and TRBJ1-1; 8 bases map to TRBD1. The CDR3 length is 18 residues. J lost 7 bases, V lost 0 bases, and 16 bases had no gene match. CDR1 is MNHNS and CDR2 is SASEGT in the germline V gene. CDR3 coding DNA: TGTGCCAGCAGTGAAGCATCATTCTACAGGACAGGGAGAGATGAAGCTTTCTTT. This codes for CASSEASFYRTGRDEAFF.

The rearrangement uses TRBV28 and TRBJ2-7; possible D gene TRBD1, 5 bases. The CDR3 contains 14 residues. The ends were cut back, 2 bases at V and 1 base at J, with 9 bases in the middle. Germline assignment: CDR1 MDHEN and CDR2 SYDVKM. CDR3 in DNA: TGTGCCAGCAGTTTACAGGGCAGATCCTACGAGCAGTACTTC. Translated: CASSLQGRSYEQYF.

The chain joins TRBV11-3 to TRBJ2-3; D unclear. Per the germline V gene, CDR1 is SGHNT and CDR2 is YENEEA. V lost 5 bases, J lost 4 bases, and 16 bases lay in between. CDR3 size: 15 residues. The CDR3 nucleotides are TGTGCCAGCAGCACAAGAAAGGGAAGTGCAGATACGCAGTATTTT. The encoded protein is CASSTRKGSADTQYF. Supplemented by reference TRBV11-3 and TRBJ2-3, the full variable domain reads EAGVVQSPRYKIIEKKQPVAFWCNPISGHNTLYWYLQNLGQGPELLIRYENEEAVDDSQLPKDRFSAERLKGVDSTLKIQPAELGDSAVYLCASSTRKGSADTQYFGPGTRLTVL.

The sample holds a few counts of this clonotype. The gene calls are TRBV6-5 and TRBJ1-1, with a weak D call TRBD1 (5 bases). The CDR3 runs to 15 residues. With 6 bases removed from V and 0 bases from J, the gap between germline ends came to 14 bases. Per germline, CDR1 MNHEY and CDR2 SVGAGI. As DNA, the CDR3 is TGTGCCAGCAGCTCCCCGGGGGGAATGAACACTGAAGCTTTCTTT. Residues: CASSSPGGMNTEAFF.

This chain joins TRBV5-1 and TRBJ2-5, with TRBD1 identical over 7 bases. V gave up 0 bases and J gave up 4 bases; unmatched junction bases: 6. There are 15 residues in the CDR3. Germline loops: CDR1 SGHRS, CDR2 YFSETQ. The CDR3 sequence: CASSLDTGVRETQYF. The CDR3 bases are TGCGCCAGCAGCTTGGATACAGGGGTGCGAGAGACCCAGTACTTC. Using reference TRBV5-1 and TRBJ2-5 for the parts outside the CDR3, the full variable domain is KAGVTQTPRYLIKTRGQQVTLSCSPISGHRSVSWYQQTPGQGLQFLFEYFSETQRNKGNFPGRFSGRQFSNSRSEMNVSTLELGDSALYLCASSLDTGVRETQYFGPGTRLLVL.